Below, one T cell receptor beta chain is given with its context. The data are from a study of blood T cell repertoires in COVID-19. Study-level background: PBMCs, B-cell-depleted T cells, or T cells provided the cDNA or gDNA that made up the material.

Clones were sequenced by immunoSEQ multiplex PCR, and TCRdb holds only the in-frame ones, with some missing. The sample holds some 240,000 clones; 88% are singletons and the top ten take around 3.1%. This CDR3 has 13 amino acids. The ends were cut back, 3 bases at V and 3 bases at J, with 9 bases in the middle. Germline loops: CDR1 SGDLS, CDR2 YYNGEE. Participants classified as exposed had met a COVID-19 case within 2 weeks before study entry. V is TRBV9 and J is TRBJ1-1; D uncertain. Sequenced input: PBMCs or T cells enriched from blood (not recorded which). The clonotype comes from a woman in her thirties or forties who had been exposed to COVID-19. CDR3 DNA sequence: TGTGCCAGCAGCGCGAACGGTTACACTGAAGCTTTCTTT. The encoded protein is CASSANGYTEAFF.